The 14 T cell receptor beta chains given below trace back to one sample, sequenced in a study of blood T cells in healthy people across ages. Alongside a J-beta primer mix, a sample-barcoded 5' primer served in a second PCR lasting roughly 7 to 11 cycles. TCRdb passed the 5' RACE reads through MiXCR, listing each CDR3 protein once. The sample lists hundreds of thousands of distinct CDR3 sequences; approximately 35% were seen once. The material sequenced was blood. Receptor source: a young man in good health.

This clonotype has a handful of counts. The V gene is TRBV20-1, the J gene TRBJ1-1; the D gene is possibly TRBD1 (5 bases). The V end lost 0 bases, the J end lost 2 bases, and 13 bases lay between the germline ends. The CDR3 length is 15 residues. Germline V gene data show CDR1 as DFQATT and CDR2 as SNEGSKA (reference sequence). The DNA of the CDR3 is TGCAGTGCTAGAGATCTCGGGGGATCTAACACTGAAGCTTTCTTT. This sequence encodes CSARDLGGSNTEAFF.

This clonotype was found once. The CDR3 is CASSPLAGLGNTIYF. The CDR3 DNA is TGTGCCAGCAGCCCCCTGGCAGGTCTTGGAAACACCATATATTTT. The chain recombines TRBV7-9 with TRBJ1-3; D remains unclear. V lost 5 bases and J 3 bases, leaving 14 bases between the germline ends. The CDR3 runs to 15 residues. Germline lookup yields CDR1 SEHNR and CDR2 FQNEAQ (reference sequence).

The chain links TRBV5-1 to TRBJ2-3; 13 bases agree with TRBD2. CDR1 SGHRS and CDR2 YFSETQ come from the germline V gene. This CDR3 is 16 amino acids long. J was trimmed by 2 bases and V by 4 bases; bases with no gene match: 4. CDR3: CASSGTSGGATDTQYF. CDR3 nucleotides: TGCGCCAGCAGCGGTACTAGCGGGGGGGCCACAGATACGCAGTATTTT.

The CDR3 here is CASSGLQGEGNQPQHF. The DNA of the CDR3 is TGTGCCAGCAGCGGCCTCCAAGGAGAAGGCAATCAGCCCCAGCATTTT. The rearrangement joins TRBV2 to TRBJ1-5, with D unclear. CDR1 is SNHLY and CDR2 is FYNNEI in the germline V gene. V dropped 6 bases and J dropped 2 bases, with 17 bases sitting between them. This CDR3 spans 16 amino acids.

The rearrangement uses TRBV7-2 and TRBJ1-2, with D possibly matching TRBD1 (5 bases). Trimming pared 5 bases from V and 7 bases from J, leaving 17 bases between. This CDR3 region has 14 residues. Germline assignment: CDR1 SGHTA and CDR2 FQGNSA. CDR3 residues: CASSPNPSGPGYTF. CDR3 bases: TGTGCCAGCAGCCCAAACCCCTCGGGGCCTGGCTACACCTTC.

Regarding this clonotype: At one end the junction does not follow the germline gene, possibly because of a read error. This chain uses TRBV20-1 with TRBJ2-3, with 13 bases aligning to TRBD2. The CDR3 is made up of 16 amino acids. Germline values: CDR1 DFQATT, CDR2 SNEGSKA (reference sequence). The CDR3 coding sequence is TGCAGTGCTAGTTATGGACTAGCGGGGGCCACAGTTACGCAGTATTTT. Its protein is CSASYGLAGATVTQYF.

The chain has TRBV9 and TRBJ1-6; no clear D. The germline V gene encodes CDR1 SGDLS and CDR2 YYNGEE. V was cut by 3 bases and J by 4 bases, with 8 bases left in between. This CDR3 comprises 14 residues. CDR3 residues: CASSDREYNSPLHF. CDR3 nucleotide sequence: TGTGCCAGCAGCGACCGGGAGTATAATTCACCCCTCCACTTT.

The rearrangement links TRBV5-1 to TRBJ2-3; D is possibly TRBD1 or TRBD2 (5 bases each). The germline V and J ends were trimmed by 3 bases and 0 bases, with 23 bases remaining between them. Germline lookup yields CDR1 SGHRS and CDR2 YFSETQ. The CDR3 totals 19 residues. The CDR3 DNA reads as TGCGCCAGCAGCTCACCTTCCCTACCCCTGGGGGTGAGCACAGATACGCAGTATTTT. Its protein product is CASSSPSLPLGVSTDTQYF.

This chain uses TRBV12-3 or TRBV12-4 with TRBJ2-1; perhaps TRBD2 as D (7 bases). This CDR3 contains 16 residues. Trimming stripped 6 bases from V and 4 bases from J, with 19 bases between. CDR3 in DNA: TGTGCCAGCAGCCCCCGTGGGGGGGCCGGGTACAATGAGCAGTTCTTC. Protein product: CASSPRGGAGYNEQFF.

This chain connects TRBV2 to TRBJ1-4; 8 bases map to TRBD1. Germline trimming cut 2 bases from V and 7 bases from J; bases unmatched to any gene: 6. CDR1 SNHLY and CDR2 FYNNEI come from the germline V gene. This CDR3 is built from 15 residues. The CDR3 is CASSELTGVGEKLFF. The CDR3 region has the DNA TGTGCCAGCAGTGAACTGACAGGGGTGGGTGAAAAACTGTTTTTT.

This clonotype was seen a handful of times. The chain joins TRBV7-9 to TRBJ2-3, with TRBD1 matching 8 bases. The CDR3 sequence is 15 residues long. CDR1 and CDR2 (germline): SEHNR, FQNEAQ (reference sequence). V shed 6 bases, J shed 3 bases, and the junction held 8 bases outside the gene matches. CDR3 DNA sequence: TGTGCCAGCAGTAGTGGGGACAGGTTTACAGATACGCAGTATTTT. Translation: CASSSGDRFTDTQYF.

This clonotype was detected a few times. V gene TRBV15 combines with J gene TRBJ1-2, with no clear D. The CDR3 has 11 amino acids. Between the trimmed V and J ends, which lost 4 bases and 8 bases, there was a span of 8 bases. Germline V gene data show CDR1 as LNHNV and CDR2 as YYDKDF (reference sequence). CDR3: CATSMDGGYTF. In DNA, the CDR3 is TGTGCCACCAGCATGGATGGAGGCTACACCTTC.

The chain uses TRBV20-1 and TRBJ2-7; 7 bases are shared with TRBD2. The germline gives CDR1 DFQATT, CDR2 SNEGSKA (reference sequence). J lost 0 bases, V lost 3 bases, and 5 bases had no gene match. The CDR3 is 14 residues long. The CDR3 region has the DNA TGCAGTGCTAGGCAGAGGACTAGCTCCTACGAGCAGTACTTC. It is translated as CSARQRTSSYEQYF.

The chain joins TRBV6-8 to TRBJ1-1, with TRBD1 matching over 8 bases. The V segment lost 5 bases and the J segment 3 bases; nucleotides outside the gene matches: 8. The CDR3 covers 15 residues. CDR1 and CDR2 (germline): MNHGY, SAAAGT. Here the CDR3 reads CASSHQGQEDTEAFF. For the CDR3, the DNA is TGTGCCAGCAGTCACCAGGGACAGGAGGACACTGAAGCTTTCTTT.